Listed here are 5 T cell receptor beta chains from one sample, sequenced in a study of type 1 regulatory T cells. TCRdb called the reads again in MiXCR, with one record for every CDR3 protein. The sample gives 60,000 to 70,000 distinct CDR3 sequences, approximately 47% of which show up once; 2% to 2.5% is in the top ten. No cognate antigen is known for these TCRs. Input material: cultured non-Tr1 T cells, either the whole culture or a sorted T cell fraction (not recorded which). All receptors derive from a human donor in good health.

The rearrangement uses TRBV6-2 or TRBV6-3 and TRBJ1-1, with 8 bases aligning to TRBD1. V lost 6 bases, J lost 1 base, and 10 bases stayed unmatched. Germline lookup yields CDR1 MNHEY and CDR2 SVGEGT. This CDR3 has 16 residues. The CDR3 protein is CASSSFRGQANTEAFF. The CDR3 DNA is TGTGCCAGCAGCTCTTTCAGGGGGCAGGCGAACACTGAAGCTTTCTTT.

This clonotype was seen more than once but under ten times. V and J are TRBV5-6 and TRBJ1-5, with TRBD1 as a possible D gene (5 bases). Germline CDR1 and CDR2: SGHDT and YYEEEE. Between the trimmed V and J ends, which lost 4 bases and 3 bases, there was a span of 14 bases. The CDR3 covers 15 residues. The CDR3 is CASSRGLFNNQPQHF. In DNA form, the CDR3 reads TGTGCCAGCAGCAGGGGACTGTTCAACAATCAGCCCCAGCATTTT.

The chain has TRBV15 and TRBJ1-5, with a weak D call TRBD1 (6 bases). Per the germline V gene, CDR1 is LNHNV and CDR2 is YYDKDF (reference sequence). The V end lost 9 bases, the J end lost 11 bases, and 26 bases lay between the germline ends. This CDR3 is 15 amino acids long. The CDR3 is CATGKGDRTRGAQHF. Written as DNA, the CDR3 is TGTGCCACGGGGAAGGGGGACCGCACTAGGGGGGCCCAGCATTTT.

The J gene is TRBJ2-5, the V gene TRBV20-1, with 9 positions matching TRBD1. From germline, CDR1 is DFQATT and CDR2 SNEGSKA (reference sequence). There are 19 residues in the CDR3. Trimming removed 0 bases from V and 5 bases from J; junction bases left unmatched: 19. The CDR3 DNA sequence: TGCAGTGCTAGAGACCCTCGGGGACAGGGAAGTTGGGGCCAGGAGACCCAGTACTTC. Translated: CSARDPRGQGSWGQETQYF.

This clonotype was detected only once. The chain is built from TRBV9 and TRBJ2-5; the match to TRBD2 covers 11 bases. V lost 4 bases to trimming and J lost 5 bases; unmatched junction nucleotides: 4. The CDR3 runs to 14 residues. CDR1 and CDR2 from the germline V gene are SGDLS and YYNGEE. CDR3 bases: TGTGCCAGCAGCACGGGGACTAGCGGTGAGACCCAGTACTTC. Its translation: CASSTGTSGETQYF.